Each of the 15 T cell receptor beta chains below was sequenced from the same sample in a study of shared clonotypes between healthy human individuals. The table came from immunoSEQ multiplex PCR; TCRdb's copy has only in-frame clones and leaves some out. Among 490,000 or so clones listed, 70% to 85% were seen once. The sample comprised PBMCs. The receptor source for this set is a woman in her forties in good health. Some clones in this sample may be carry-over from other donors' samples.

CDR3 sequence (DNA): TGTGCCAGCAGAAAGGGTCCAAACAGGTTCGGCTACACCTTC. Protein: CASRKGPNRFGYTF. The J gene is TRBJ1-2, the V gene TRBV6-5; a weak D match, TRBD1 (5 bases). The CDR3 extends over 14 amino acids. Trimming took 6 bases from V and 8 from J, leaving 19 bases between them. In germline, CDR1 is MNHEY, CDR2 SVGAGI.

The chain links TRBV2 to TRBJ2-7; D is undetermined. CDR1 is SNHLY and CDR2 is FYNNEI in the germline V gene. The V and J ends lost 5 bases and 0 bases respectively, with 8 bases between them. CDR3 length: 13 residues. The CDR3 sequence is CASSLGGSYEQYF. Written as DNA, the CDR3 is TGTGCCAGCAGTTTAGGCGGCTCCTACGAGCAGTACTTC.

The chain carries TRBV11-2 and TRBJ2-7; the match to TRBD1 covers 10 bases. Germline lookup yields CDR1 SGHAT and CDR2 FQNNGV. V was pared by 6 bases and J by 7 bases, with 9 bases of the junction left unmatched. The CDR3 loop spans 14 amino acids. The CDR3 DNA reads TGTGCCAGCAGACGGACAGGGGGTTGGGAGGAGCAGTACTTC. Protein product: CASRRTGGWEEQYF.

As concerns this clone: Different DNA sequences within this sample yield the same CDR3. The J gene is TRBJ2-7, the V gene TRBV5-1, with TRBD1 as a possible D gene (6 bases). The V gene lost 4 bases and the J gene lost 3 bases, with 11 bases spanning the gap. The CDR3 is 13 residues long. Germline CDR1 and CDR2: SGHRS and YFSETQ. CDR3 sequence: CASSPGTLYEQYF. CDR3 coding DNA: TGCGCCAGCAGCCCCGGGACACTCTACGAGCAGTACTTC.

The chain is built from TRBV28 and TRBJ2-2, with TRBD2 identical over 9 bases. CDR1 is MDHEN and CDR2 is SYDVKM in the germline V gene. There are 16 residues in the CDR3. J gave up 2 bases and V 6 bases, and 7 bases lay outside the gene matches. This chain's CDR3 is CASRKRGLANTGELFF. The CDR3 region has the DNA TGTGCCAGCAGGAAGCGGGGACTAGCAAACACCGGGGAGCTGTTTTTT.

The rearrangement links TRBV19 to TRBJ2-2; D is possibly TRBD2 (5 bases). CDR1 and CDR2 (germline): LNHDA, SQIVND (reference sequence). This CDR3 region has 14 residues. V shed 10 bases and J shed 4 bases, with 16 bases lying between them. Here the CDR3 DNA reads TGTGCCACCAAGGGATTAGGAGGCACCGGGGAGCTGTTTTTT. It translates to CATKGLGGTGELFF.

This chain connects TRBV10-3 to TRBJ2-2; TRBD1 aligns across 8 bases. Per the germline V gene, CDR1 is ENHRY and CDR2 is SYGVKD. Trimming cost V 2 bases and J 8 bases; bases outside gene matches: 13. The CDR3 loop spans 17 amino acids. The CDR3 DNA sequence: TGTGCCATCAGTGAGCCAGCTCGGGACGGGGACAGGGGGGAGCTGTTTTTT. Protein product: CAISEPARDGDRGELFF.

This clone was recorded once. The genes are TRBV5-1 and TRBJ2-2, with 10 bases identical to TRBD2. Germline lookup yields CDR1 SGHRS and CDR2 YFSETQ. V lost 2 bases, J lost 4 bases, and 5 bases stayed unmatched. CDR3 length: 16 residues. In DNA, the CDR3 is TGCGCCAGCAGCTTAGCGGGAGGGCCAAGCACCGGGGAGCTGTTTTTT. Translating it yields CASSLAGGPSTGELFF.

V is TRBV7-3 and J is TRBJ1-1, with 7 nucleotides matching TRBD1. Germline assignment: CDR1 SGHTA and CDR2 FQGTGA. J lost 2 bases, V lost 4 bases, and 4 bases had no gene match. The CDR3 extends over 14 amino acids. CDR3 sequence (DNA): TGTGCCAGCAGCTCCAGGGGGGGTAACACTGAAGCTTTCTTT. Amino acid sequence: CASSSRGGNTEAFF.

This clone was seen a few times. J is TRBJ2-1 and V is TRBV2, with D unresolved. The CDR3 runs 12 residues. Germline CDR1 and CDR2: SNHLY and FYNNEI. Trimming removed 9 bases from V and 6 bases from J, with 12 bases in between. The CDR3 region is CASRPWGNEQFF. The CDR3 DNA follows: TGTGCCAGTAGACCATGGGGCAATGAGCAGTTCTTC. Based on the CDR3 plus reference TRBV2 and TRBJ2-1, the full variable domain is EPEVTQTPSHQVTQMGQEVILRCVPISNHLYFYWYRQILGQKVEFLVSFYNNEISEKSEIFDDQFSVERPDGSNFTLKIRSTKLEDSAMYFCASRPWGNEQFFGPGTRLTVL.

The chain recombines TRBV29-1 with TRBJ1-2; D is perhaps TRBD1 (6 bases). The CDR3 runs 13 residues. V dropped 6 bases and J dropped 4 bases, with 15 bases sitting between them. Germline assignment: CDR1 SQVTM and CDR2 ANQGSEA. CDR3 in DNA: TGCAGCGTGGGAGGGCCAGGGGCCTATGGCTACACCTTC. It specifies CSVGGPGAYGYTF.

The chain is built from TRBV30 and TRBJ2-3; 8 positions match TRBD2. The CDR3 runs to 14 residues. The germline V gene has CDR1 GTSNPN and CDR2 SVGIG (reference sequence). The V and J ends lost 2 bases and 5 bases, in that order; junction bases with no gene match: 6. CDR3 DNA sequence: TGTGCCTGGAGTAAGGCGGGAGGCCTAGATACGCAGTATTTT. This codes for CAWSKAGGLDTQYF.

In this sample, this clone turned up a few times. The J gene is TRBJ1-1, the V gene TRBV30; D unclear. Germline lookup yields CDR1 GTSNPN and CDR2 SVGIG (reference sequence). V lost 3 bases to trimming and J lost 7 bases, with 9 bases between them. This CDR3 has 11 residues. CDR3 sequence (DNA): TGTGCCTGGAGCCGGGGAAATGAAGCTTTCTTT. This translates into CAWSRGNEAFF.

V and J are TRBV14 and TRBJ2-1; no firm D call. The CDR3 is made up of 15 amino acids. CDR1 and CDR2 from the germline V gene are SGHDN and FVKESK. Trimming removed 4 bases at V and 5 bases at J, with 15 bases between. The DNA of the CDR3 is TGTGCCAGCAGCCCCGGATACACCCTGGACAATGAGCAGTTCTTC. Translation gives CASSPGYTLDNEQFF.

In nucleotides, the CDR3 is TGTGCCAGCAGCTTAAACTCCTACAATGAGCAGTTCTTC. It is translated as CASSLNSYNEQFF. V is TRBV7-2 and J is TRBJ2-1; D uncertain. Germline V gene sequence: CDR1 SGHTA, CDR2 FQGNSA. The CDR3 consists of 13 residues. Trimming cost V 2 bases and J 0 bases, with 2 bases left between them.